The 20 T cell receptor beta chains in this list originate from one sample, sequenced in a study of shared clonotypes between healthy human individuals. Sequencing was performed with immunoSEQ multiplex PCR; in TCRdb, only in-frame clones are kept and a portion is missing. The sample consists of over 1.5 million clones, 95% to 99% of them appearing once. Material for sequencing was naive CD4+ T cells sorted from blood. The subset is: CD45RA+ positively selected. The receptors come from a man aged 25 to 40 in good health.

This chain uses TRBV11-2 with TRBJ2-7, with 7 bases matching TRBD2. Germline values: CDR1 SGHAT, CDR2 FQNNGV. The junction had 11 bases not matched to a gene; V was cut back by 6 bases and J by 0 bases. The CDR3 totals 16 residues. The CDR3 loop is CASRKNSGFSSYEQYF. For the CDR3, the DNA is TGTGCCAGCAGGAAGAATAGCGGGTTTAGCTCCTACGAGCAGTACTTC.

Notes on this clone: Other nucleotide sequences from this sample produce the same CDR3. The gene calls are TRBV28 and TRBJ1-5, with D possibly TRBD1 on 6 matching bases. CDR3 length: 13 residues. Germline CDR1 MDHEN, CDR2 SYDVKM. Deletions cut 3 bases from V and 6 bases from J, with 9 bases between. The CDR3 spells CASSFRGGQPQHF. CDR3 nucleotide sequence: TGTGCCAGCAGTTTCAGGGGAGGTCAGCCCCAGCATTTT.

This clone was seen only once. V is TRBV2 and J is TRBJ2-1; 10 nucleotides align to TRBD1. CDR1 is SNHLY and CDR2 is FYNNEI in the germline V gene. The CDR3 is 17 residues long. Losses at the gene ends were 3 bases for V and 4 bases for J; bases not matched to a gene: 9. Here the CDR3 reads CASSDRSGTGAYNEQFF. In nucleotides, the CDR3 is TGTGCCAGCAGTGATAGGAGCGGGACAGGGGCGTACAATGAGCAGTTCTTC.

This chain joins TRBV4-1 and TRBJ2-3, with TRBD2 matching 10 bases. Trimming removed 1 base from V and 2 bases from J; junction bases left unmatched: 3. Looked up from germline, CDR1 is MGHRA and CDR2 is YSYEKL. This CDR3 region has 16 residues. This CDR3 reads CASSQALAGDTDTQYF. As DNA, the CDR3 is TGCGCCAGCAGCCAAGCTCTAGCGGGAGACACAGATACGCAGTATTTT.

The chain carries TRBV9 and TRBJ1-1; 7 bases align to TRBD1. This CDR3 has 15 residues. Germline trimming cut 3 bases from V and 3 bases from J; bases unmatched to any gene: 8. CDR1 is SGDLS, CDR2 YYNGEE, per germline. The CDR3: CASSATPTGDTEAFF. CDR3 DNA: TGTGCCAGCAGCGCAACACCAACAGGGGACACTGAAGCTTTCTTT.

The chain is built from TRBV7-8 and TRBJ2-3; unclear D gene. CDR3 size: 13 residues. CDR1 and CDR2 (germline): SGHVS, FQNEAQ. V was clipped by 10 bases and J by 2 bases, with 13 bases between them. The CDR3: CATARGYTDTQYF. As DNA, the CDR3 is TGTGCCACAGCTCGCGGTTACACAGATACGCAGTATTTT.

The chain is built from TRBV2 and TRBJ2-7, with a possible D match to TRBD1 (5 bases). Germline V gene data show CDR1 as SNHLY and CDR2 as FYNNEI. The germline V and J ends were trimmed by 4 bases and 1 base, with 11 bases remaining between them. The CDR3 spans 14 residues. The CDR3 loop is CASSAQGASYEQYF. The CDR3, as DNA: TGTGCCAGCAGTGCCCAAGGGGCATCCTACGAGCAGTACTTC.

The rearrangement joins TRBV4-3 to TRBJ2-1, with 10 nucleotides matching TRBD2. This CDR3 has 16 amino acids. Trimming cost V 0 bases and J 3 bases; bases outside gene matches: 2. Germline V gene sequence: CDR1 LGHNA, CDR2 YSLEER. The CDR3 is CASSQDGLADYNEQFF. CDR3 sequence (DNA): TGCGCCAGCAGCCAAGATGGACTAGCGGACTACAATGAGCAGTTCTTC.

The chain carries TRBV9 and TRBJ1-1; unclear D gene. Trimming removed 4 bases from V and 3 bases from J, with 16 bases in between. CDR3 length: 15 amino acids. Germline-derived CDR1 and CDR2 are SGDLS and YYNGEE. In DNA, the CDR3 is TGTGCCAGCAGCCTATGGCCCTCCGTGGACACTGAAGCTTTCTTT. Encoded protein: CASSLWPSVDTEAFF.

This clone appeared once. The V call is TRBV11-2, the J call TRBJ1-2, with D perhaps matching TRBD1 (5 bases). Germline lookup yields CDR1 SGHAT and CDR2 FQNNGV. The CDR3 covers 15 residues. V was trimmed by 4 bases and J by 4 bases, leaving 16 bases between them. CDR3 nucleotide sequence: TGTGCCAGCAGCTGGCTTGGAGGGCAGGGCTATGGCTACACCTTC. Residues: CASSWLGGQGYGYTF.

For this clone: Distinct nucleotide sequences in the sample also encode this CDR3. The rearrangement joins TRBV18 to TRBJ1-5; D possibly corresponds to TRBD1 (5 bases). Germline CDR1 is KGHSH and CDR2 is LQKENI. This CDR3 is 13 amino acids long. V lost 3 bases to trimming and J lost 5 bases, with 8 bases between them. CDR3 coding DNA: TGTGCCAGCTCACCCGACAGTTATCAGCCCCAGCATTTT. Translating it yields CASSPDSYQPQHF.

This chain connects TRBV5-1 to TRBJ2-7; either TRBD1 or TRBD2 may supply D (5 bases each). Trimming pared 9 bases from V and 6 bases from J, leaving 22 bases between. The germline gives CDR1 SGHRS, CDR2 YFSETQ. This CDR3 spans 14 amino acids. The CDR3 nucleotides are TGCGCCACCCATGCCGGGACCGGATTCGGCGAGCAGTACTTC. This gives the protein CATHAGTGFGEQYF.

This sequence joins TRBV11-2 and TRBJ2-4; TRBD2 might be the D (5 bases). This CDR3 contains 16 residues. From germline, CDR1 is SGHAT and CDR2 FQNNGV. The V end lost 2 bases, the J end lost 3 bases, and 14 bases lay between the germline ends. CDR3: CASSLIVGSVKNIQYF. The DNA of the CDR3 is TGTGCCAGCAGCTTAATTGTCGGTAGCGTCAAAAACATTCAGTACTTC.

V gene TRBV5-4 combines with J gene TRBJ2-7; no reliable D call. CDR3 size: 13 residues. Germline CDR1 and CDR2: SGHNT and YYREEE (reference sequence). Trimming stripped 4 bases from V and 8 bases from J, with 16 bases between. CDR3 protein: CASSIPGPGQQYF. The CDR3, as DNA: TGTGCCAGCAGCATCCCCGGCCCAGGACAGCAGTACTTC.

Comments on this clone: This specimen includes other DNA sequences encoding the same CDR3. The chain uses TRBV9 and TRBJ1-2; D unresolved. The CDR3 runs 13 residues. Looked up from germline, CDR1 is SGDLS and CDR2 is YYNGEE. Trimming pared 0 bases from V and 2 bases from J, leaving 5 bases between. The CDR3 here is CASSVAANYGYTF. The CDR3 coding sequence is TGTGCCAGCAGCGTAGCTGCGAACTATGGCTACACCTTC.

Only one count was recorded for this clone. In DNA form, the CDR3 reads TGTGCCAGTAGTTGGTCTTGGGCAGGGGGTAAGTTCTTC. Residues: CASSWSWAGGKFF. The chain couples TRBV19 to TRBJ2-1; 7 bases are shared with TRBD1. CDR3 length: 13 amino acids. The germline CDR1 and CDR2 sequences are LNHDA and SQIVND (reference sequence). J gave up 14 bases and V 5 bases, and 12 bases lay outside the gene matches.

The CDR3 DNA reads TGTGCCAGCTCACCACGCCTACCTCCCTCCTACGAGCAGTACTTC. It codes for CASSPRLPPSYEQYF. The chain is built from TRBV18 and TRBJ2-7; D is undetermined. Per the germline V gene, CDR1 is KGHSH and CDR2 is LQKENI. V was cut by 1 base and J by 0 bases, with 10 bases left in between. The CDR3 loop spans 15 amino acids.

With regard to this clone: Compared with germline, one end of the junction differs, possibly owing to a read error. The J gene is TRBJ2-5, the V gene TRBV7-9, with a weak D call TRBD1 (6 bases). CDR3 size: 14 residues. CDR1 SEHNR and CDR2 FQNEAQ come from the germline V gene (reference sequence). The CDR3 sequence is CASRLEDSQETQYF. In nucleotides, the CDR3 is TGTGCCAGCAGATTAGAGGACAGCCAAGAGACCCAGTACTTC.

The rearrangement links TRBV11-3 to TRBJ2-2; the D is unclear. The CDR3 runs to 14 residues. Germline loops: CDR1 SGHNT, CDR2 YENEEA. Deletions cut 5 bases from V and 7 bases from J, with 14 bases between. The CDR3 coding sequence is TGTGCCAGCAGCCAAGGGCCACCCGGCGGGGAGCTGTTTTTT. Its protein product is CASSQGPPGGELFF.

V gene TRBV28 combines with J gene TRBJ1-2; TRBD1 matches at 8 bases. The V segment lost 7 bases and the J segment 5 bases; nucleotides outside the gene matches: 12. Per germline, CDR1 MDHEN and CDR2 SYDVKM. The CDR3 runs 15 residues. CDR3 region: CASNSLGGTGYGYTF. CDR3 sequence (DNA): TGTGCCAGCAATTCTCTCGGCGGGACAGGATATGGCTACACCTTC.